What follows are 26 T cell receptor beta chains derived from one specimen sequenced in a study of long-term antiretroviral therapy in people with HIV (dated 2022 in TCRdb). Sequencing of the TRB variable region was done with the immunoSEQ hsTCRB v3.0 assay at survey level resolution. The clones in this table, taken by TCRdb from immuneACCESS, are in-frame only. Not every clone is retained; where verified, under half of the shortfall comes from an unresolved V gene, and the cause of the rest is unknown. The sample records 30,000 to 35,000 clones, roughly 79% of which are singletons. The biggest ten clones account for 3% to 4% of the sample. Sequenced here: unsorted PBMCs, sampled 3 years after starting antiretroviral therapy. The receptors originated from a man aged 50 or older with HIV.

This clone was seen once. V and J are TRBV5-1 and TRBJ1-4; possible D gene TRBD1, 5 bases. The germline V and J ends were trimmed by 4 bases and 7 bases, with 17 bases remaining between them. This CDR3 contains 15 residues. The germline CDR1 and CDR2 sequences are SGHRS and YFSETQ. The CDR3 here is CASSPDGAGGEKLFF. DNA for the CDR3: TGCGCCAGCAGCCCGGATGGGGCTGGTGGTGAAAAACTGTTTTTT. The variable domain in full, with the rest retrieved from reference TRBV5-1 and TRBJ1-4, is KAGVTQTPRYLIKTRGQQVTLSCSPISGHRSVSWYQQTPGQGLQFLFEYFSETQRNKGNFPGRFSGRQFSNSRSEMNVSTLELGDSALYLCASSPDGAGGEKLFFGSGTQLSVL.

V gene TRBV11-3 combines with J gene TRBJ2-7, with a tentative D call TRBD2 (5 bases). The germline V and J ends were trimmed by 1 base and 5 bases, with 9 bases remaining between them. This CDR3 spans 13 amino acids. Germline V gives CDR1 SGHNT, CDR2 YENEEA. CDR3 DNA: TGTGCCAGCAGCTTAGCTGCGGGCCACGAGCAGTACTTC. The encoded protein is CASSLAAGHEQYF.

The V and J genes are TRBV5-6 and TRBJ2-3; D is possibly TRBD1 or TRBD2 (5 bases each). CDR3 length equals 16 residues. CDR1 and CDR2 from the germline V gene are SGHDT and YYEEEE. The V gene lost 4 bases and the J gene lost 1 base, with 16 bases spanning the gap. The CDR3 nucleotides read TGTGCCAGCAGCGCCTCCGGGACCGGGGGCACAGATACGCAGTATTTT. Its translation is CASSASGTGGTDTQYF. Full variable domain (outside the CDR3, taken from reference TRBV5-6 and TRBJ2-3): DAGVTQSPTHLIKTRGQQVTLRCSPKSGHDTVSWYQQALGQGPQFIFQYYEEEERQRGNFPDRFSGHQFPNYSSELNVNALLLGDSALYLCASSASGTGGTDTQYFGPGTRLTVL.

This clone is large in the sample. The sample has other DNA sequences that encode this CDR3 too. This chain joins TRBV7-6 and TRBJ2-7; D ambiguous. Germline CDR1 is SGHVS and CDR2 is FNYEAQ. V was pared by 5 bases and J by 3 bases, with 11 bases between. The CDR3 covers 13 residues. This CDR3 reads CASSPGPNYEQYF. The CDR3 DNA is TGTGCCAGCAGCCCCGGTCCCAACTACGAGCAGTACTTC. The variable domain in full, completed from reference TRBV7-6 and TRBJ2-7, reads GAGVSQSPRYKVTKRGQDVALRCDPISGHVSLYWYRQALGQGPEFLTYFNYEAQQDKSGLPNDRFSAERPEGSISTLTIQRTEQRDSAMYRCASSPGPNYEQYFGPGTRLTVT.

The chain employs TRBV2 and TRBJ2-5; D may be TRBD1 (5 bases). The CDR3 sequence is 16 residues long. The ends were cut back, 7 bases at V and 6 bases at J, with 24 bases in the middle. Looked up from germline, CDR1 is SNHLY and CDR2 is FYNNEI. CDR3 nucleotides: TGTGCCAGCACGGAAGTCAGGACAAATGTCTGGCAGACCCAGTACTTC. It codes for CASTEVRTNVWQTQYF.

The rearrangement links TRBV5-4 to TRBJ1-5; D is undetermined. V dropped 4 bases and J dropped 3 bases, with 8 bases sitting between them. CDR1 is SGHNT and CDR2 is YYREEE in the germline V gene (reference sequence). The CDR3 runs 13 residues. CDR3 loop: CASSEGPNQPQHF. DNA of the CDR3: TGTGCCAGCAGCGAAGGCCCCAATCAGCCCCAGCATTTT.

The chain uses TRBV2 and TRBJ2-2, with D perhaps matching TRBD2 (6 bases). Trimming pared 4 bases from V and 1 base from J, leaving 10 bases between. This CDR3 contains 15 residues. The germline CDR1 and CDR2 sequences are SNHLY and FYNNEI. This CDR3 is CASSGWGENTGELFF. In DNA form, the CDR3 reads TGTGCCAGCAGTGGGTGGGGGGAGAACACCGGGGAGCTGTTTTTT. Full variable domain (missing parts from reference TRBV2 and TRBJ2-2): EPEVTQTPSHQVTQMGQEVILRCVPISNHLYFYWYRQILGQKVEFLVSFYNNEISEKSEIFDDQFSVERPDGSNFTLKIRSTKLEDSAMYFCASSGWGENTGELFFGEGSRLTVL.

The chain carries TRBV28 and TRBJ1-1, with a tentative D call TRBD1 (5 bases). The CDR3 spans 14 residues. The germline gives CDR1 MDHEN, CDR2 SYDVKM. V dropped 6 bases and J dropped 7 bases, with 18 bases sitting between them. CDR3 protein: CASSPYGGIGEAFF. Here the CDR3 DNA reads TGTGCCAGCAGCCCCTACGGGGGGATAGGTGAAGCTTTCTTT. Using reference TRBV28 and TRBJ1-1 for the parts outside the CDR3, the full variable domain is DVKVTQSSRYLVKRTGEKVFLECVQDMDHENMFWYRQDPGLGLRLIYFSYDVKMKEKGDIPEGYSVSREKKERFSLILESASTNQTSMYLCASSPYGGIGEAFFGQGTRLTVV.

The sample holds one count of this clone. The CDR3 region is CASSIYSWGTEAFF. In nucleotides, the CDR3 is TGTGCCAGCAGCATCTACAGCTGGGGCACTGAAGCTTTCTTT. This sequence joins TRBV6-5 and TRBJ1-1; D call uncertain. Looked up from germline, CDR1 is MNHEY and CDR2 is SVGAGI. The CDR3 length is 14 residues. V was shortened by 6 bases and J by 4 bases, with 15 bases between the two germline ends.

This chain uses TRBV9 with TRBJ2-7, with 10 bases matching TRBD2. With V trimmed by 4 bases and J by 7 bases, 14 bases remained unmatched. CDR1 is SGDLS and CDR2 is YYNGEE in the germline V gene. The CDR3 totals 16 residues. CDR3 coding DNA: TGTGCCAGCAGCCCCCTAGCGGGAGCCATCCGAATGGAGCAGTACTTC. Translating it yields CASSPLAGAIRMEQYF.

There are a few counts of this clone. The CDR3 is CASSRWTSGSDEQFF. In DNA form, the CDR3 reads TGTGCCAGCAGCCGTTGGACTAGCGGGAGCGATGAGCAGTTCTTC. The chain is built from TRBV7-7 and TRBJ2-1; 13 bases map to TRBD2. Germline V lookup: CDR1 SSHAT, CDR2 FNYEAQ (reference sequence). The CDR3 covers 15 residues. The trim removed 5 bases at V and 8 bases at J, leaving 6 bases unmatched.

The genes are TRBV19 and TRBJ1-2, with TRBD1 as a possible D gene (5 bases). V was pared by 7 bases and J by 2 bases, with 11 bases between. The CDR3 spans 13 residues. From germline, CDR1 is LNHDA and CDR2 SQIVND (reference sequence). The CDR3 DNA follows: TGTGCCAGTACTAGGGGCGACAACTATGGCTACACCTTC. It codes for CASTRGDNYGYTF. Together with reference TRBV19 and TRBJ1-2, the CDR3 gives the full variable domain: DGGITQSPKYLFRKEGQNVTLSCEQNLNHDAMYWYRQDPGQGLRLIYYSQIVNDFQKGDIAEGYSVSREKKESFPLTVTSAQKNPTAFYLCASTRGDNYGYTFGSGTRLTVV.

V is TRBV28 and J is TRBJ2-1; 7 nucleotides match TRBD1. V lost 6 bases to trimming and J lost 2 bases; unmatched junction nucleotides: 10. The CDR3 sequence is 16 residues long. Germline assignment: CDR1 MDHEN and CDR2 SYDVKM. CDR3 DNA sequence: TGTGCCAGCAGCACCCCCGGACAGGTCCCCTACAATGAGCAGTTCTTC. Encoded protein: CASSTPGQVPYNEQFF.

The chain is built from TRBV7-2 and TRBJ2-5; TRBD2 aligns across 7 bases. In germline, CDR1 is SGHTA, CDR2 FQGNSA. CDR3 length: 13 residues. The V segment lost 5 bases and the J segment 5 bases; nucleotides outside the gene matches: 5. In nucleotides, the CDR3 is TGTGCCAGCAGCCCCGGGGGGAGGGAGACCCAGTACTTC. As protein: CASSPGGRETQYF.

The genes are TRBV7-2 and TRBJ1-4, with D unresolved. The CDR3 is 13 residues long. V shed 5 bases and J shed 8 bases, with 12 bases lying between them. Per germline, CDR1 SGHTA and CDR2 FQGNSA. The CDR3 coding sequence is TGTGCCAGCAGCCTGAGGGCACTGGAAAAACTGTTTTTT. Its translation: CASSLRALEKLFF.

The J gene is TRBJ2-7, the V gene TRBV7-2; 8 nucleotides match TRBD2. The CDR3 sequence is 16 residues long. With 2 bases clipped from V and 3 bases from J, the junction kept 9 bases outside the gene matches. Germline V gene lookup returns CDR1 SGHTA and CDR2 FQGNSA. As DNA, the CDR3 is TGTGCCAGCAGCTTATCTAGGCGGGAGGCAATCTACGAGCAGTACTTC. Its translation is CASSLSRREAIYEQYF.

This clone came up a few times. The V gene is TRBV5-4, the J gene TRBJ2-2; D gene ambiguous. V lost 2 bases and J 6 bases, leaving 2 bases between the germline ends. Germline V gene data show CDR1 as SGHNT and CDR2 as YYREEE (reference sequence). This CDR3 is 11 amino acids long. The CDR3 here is CASSLAGELFF. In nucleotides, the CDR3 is TGTGCCAGCAGCTTAGCCGGGGAGCTGTTTTTT. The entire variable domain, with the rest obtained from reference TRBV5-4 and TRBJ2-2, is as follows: ETGVTQSPTHLIKTRGQQVTLRCSSQSGHNTVSWYQQALGQGPQFIFQYYREEENGRGNFPPRFSGLQFPNYSSELNVNALELDDSALYLCASSLAGELFFGEGSRLTVL.

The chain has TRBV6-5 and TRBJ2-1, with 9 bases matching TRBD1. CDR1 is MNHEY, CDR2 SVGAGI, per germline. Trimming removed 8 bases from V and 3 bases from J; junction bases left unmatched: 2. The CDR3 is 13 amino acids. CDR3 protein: CASGDRDYNEQFF. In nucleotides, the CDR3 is TGTGCCAGCGGGGACAGGGACTACAATGAGCAGTTCTTC.

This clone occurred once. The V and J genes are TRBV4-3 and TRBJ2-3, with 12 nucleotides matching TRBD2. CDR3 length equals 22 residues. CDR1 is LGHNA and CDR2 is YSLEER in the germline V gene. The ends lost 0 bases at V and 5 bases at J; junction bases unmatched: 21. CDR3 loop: CASSQDRAQRGRLAGGGDTQYF. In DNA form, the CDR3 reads TGCGCCAGCAGCCAAGATCGGGCGCAGAGGGGTCGTCTAGCGGGAGGGGGAGATACGCAGTATTTT.

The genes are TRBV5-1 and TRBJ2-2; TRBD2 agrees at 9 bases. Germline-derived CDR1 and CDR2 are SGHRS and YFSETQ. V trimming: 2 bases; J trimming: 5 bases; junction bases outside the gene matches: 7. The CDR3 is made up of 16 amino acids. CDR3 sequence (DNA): TGCGCCAGCAGCTTCCAGGCGGGAGGGATGACCGGGGAGCTGTTTTTT. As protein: CASSFQAGGMTGELFF.

This CDR3 reads CASSRDYRYEQYF. The CDR3 DNA sequence: TGTGCCAGCAGCCGGGACTACCGATACGAGCAGTACTTC. This rearrangement joins TRBV11-2 to TRBJ2-7; TRBD2 matches 7 bases. There are 13 residues in the CDR3. The V gene's germline CDR1 is SGHAT and CDR2 FQNNGV. The V and J ends lost 5 bases and 4 bases, in that order; junction bases with no gene match: 5.

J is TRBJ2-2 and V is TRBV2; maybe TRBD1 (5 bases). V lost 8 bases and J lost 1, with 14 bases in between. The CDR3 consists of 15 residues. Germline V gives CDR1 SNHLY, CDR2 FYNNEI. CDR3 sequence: CASCVRGLNTGELFF. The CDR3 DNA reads TGTGCCAGCTGTGTTAGGGGCCTGAACACCGGGGAGCTGTTTTTT.

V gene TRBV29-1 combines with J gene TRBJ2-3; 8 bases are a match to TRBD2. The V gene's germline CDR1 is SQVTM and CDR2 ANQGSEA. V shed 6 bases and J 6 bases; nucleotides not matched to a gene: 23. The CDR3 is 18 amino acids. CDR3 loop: CSVKGDRAGGPFFDTQYF. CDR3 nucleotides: TGCAGCGTAAAGGGGGACCGCGCGGGAGGCCCCTTTTTTGATACGCAGTATTTT.

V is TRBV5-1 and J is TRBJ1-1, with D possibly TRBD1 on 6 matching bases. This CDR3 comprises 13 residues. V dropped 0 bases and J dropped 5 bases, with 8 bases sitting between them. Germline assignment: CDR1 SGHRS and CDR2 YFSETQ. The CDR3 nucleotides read TGCGCCAGCAGCTTGGAGGGGGGGACTGAAGCTTTCTTT. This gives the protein CASSLEGGTEAFF. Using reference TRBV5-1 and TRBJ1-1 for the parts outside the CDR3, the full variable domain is KAGVTQTPRYLIKTRGQQVTLSCSPISGHRSVSWYQQTPGQGLQFLFEYFSETQRNKGNFPGRFSGRQFSNSRSEMNVSTLELGDSALYLCASSLEGGTEAFFGQGTRLTVV.

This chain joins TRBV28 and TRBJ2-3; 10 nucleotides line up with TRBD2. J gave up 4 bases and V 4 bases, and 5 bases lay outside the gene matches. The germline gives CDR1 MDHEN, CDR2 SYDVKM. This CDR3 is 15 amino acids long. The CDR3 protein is CASSSPAGGSDTQYF. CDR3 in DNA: TGTGCCAGCAGTTCCCCAGCGGGAGGGTCAGATACGCAGTATTTT.

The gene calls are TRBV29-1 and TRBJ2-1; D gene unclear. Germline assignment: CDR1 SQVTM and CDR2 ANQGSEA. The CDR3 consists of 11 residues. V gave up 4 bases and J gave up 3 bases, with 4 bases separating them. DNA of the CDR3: TGCAGCGTTGGTGTCTACAATGAGCAGTTCTTC. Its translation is CSVGVYNEQFF.